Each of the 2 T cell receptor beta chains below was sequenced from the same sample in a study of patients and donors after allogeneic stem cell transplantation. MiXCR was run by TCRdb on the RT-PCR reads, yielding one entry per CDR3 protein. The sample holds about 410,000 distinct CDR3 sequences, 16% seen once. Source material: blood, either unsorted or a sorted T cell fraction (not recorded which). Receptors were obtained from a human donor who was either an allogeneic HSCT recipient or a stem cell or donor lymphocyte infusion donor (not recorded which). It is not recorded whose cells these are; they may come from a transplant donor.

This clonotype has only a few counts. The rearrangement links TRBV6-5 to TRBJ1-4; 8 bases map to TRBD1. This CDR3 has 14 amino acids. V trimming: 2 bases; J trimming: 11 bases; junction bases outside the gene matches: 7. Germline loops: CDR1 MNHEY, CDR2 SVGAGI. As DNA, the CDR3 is TGTGCCAGCAGTTACGCAGGGGGCGAAAAGAAACTGTTTTTT. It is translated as CASSYAGGEKKLFF.

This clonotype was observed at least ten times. The CDR3 coding sequence is TGTGCCACCAAGGGCAGCCGTTACAATGAGCAGTTCTTC. Translated: CATKGSRYNEQFF. The rearrangement joins TRBV24-1 to TRBJ2-1; D ambiguous. Trimming pared 8 bases from V and 4 bases from J, leaving 11 bases between. The CDR3 totals 13 residues. The germline gives CDR1 KGHDR, CDR2 SFDVKD.